Shown below are 19 T cell receptor beta chains from a single sample sequenced in a study of OX40 agonist ivuxolimab in advanced cancers. The repertoire was sequenced with immunoSEQ multiplex PCR; TCRdb's copy has only in-frame clones and lacks some. This table has 40,000 to 55,000 clones, about 80% appearing once. Sample: CD4+ or CD8+ T cells sorted from blood, taken in a trial of the OX40 agonist ivuxolimab. These TCRs come from an adult with an advanced solid tumor such as melanoma, head and neck, liver or kidney cancer.

The J gene is TRBJ1-6, the V gene TRBV14; unclear D gene. The CDR3 totals 14 residues. Trimming stripped 1 base from V and 6 bases from J, with 7 bases between. Germline CDR1 and CDR2: SGHDN and FVKESK. CDR3 loop: CASSQVQSNSPLHF. The CDR3 DNA follows: TGTGCCAGCAGCCAAGTACAGTCTAATTCACCCCTCCACTTT.

The chain joins TRBV6-1 to TRBJ2-2; D call uncertain. Trimming pared 6 bases from V and 3 bases from J, leaving 8 bases between. Germline V gene data show CDR1 as MNHNS and CDR2 as SASEGT. CDR3 size: 13 residues. The CDR3 reads CASRDGHTGELFF. The CDR3 DNA follows: TGTGCCAGCAGGGACGGGCACACCGGGGAGCTGTTTTTT.

The rearrangement joins TRBV27 to TRBJ2-5; 7 bases match TRBD2. This CDR3 contains 15 residues. Per germline, CDR1 MNHEY and CDR2 SMNVEV (reference sequence). The ends lost 5 bases at V and 5 bases at J; junction bases unmatched: 11. CDR3: CASSLISGLRETQYF. In DNA form, the CDR3 reads TGTGCCAGCAGTCTTATTAGCGGGCTAAGGGAGACCCAGTACTTC.

This chain links TRBV28 with TRBJ2-1; TRBD2 matches at 7 bases. Trimming cost V 6 bases and J 7 bases; bases outside gene matches: 15. Germline CDR1 is MDHEN and CDR2 is SYDVKM. The CDR3 spans 16 residues. The DNA of the CDR3 is TGTGCCAGCAGCTCGACGGCGAGCGGGAAAAAGAATGAGCAGTTCTTC. Translating it yields CASSSTASGKKNEQFF.

V gene TRBV6-1 combines with J gene TRBJ1-5, with D unclear. Germline V gives CDR1 MNHNS, CDR2 SASEGT. CDR3 length: 15 residues. With 7 bases removed from V and 0 bases from J, the gap between germline ends came to 13 bases. The CDR3 sequence: CASTVDQNSNQPQHF. The DNA for the CDR3 is TGTGCCAGCACCGTCGACCAAAATAGCAATCAGCCCCAGCATTTT.

The chain uses TRBV9 and TRBJ2-1; TRBD2 matches at 9 bases. V was pared by 4 bases and J by 6 bases, with 8 bases of the junction left unmatched. Per germline, CDR1 SGDLS and CDR2 YYNGEE. The CDR3 runs 15 residues. CDR3 bases: TGTGCCAGCAGCTTAGCGGGAGAAGGGGGCAATGAGCAGTTCTTC. This codes for CASSLAGEGGNEQFF. Supplemented by reference TRBV9 and TRBJ2-1, the full variable domain reads DSGVTQTPKHLITATGQRVTLRCSPRSGDLSVYWYQQSLDQGLQFLIQYYNGEERAKGNILERFSAQQFPDLHSELNLSSLELGDSALYFCASSLAGEGGNEQFFGPGTRLTVL.

J is TRBJ1-1 and V is TRBV30; no reliable D call. Germline V gene lookup returns CDR1 GTSNPN and CDR2 SVGIG (reference sequence). Trimming removed 2 bases from V and 2 bases from J, with 6 bases in between. The CDR3 is made up of 12 amino acids. DNA of the CDR3: TGTGCCTGGAGTCCTCATAACACTGAAGCTTTCTTT. Its translation is CAWSPHNTEAFF.

This clone occurred a few times. The chain joins TRBV28 to TRBJ2-7; D remains unclear. The V and J ends lost 7 bases and 3 bases respectively, with 13 bases between them. The CDR3 length is 13 residues. Germline V gene data show CDR1 as MDHEN and CDR2 as SYDVKM. CDR3 DNA sequence: TGTGCCAGCACCCTTCTACCGGGCTACGAGCAGTACTTC. Residues: CASTLLPGYEQYF.

The V gene is TRBV5-4, the J gene TRBJ2-3, with 12 bases identical to TRBD2. The CDR3 is 16 residues long. The junction had 3 bases not matched to a gene; V was cut back by 2 bases and J by 2 bases. Germline CDR1 is SGHNT and CDR2 is YYREEE (reference sequence). The DNA for the CDR3 is TGTGCCAGCAGCTTCACTAGCGGGAGGAACACAGATACGCAGTATTTT. Translated: CASSFTSGRNTDTQYF.

The CDR3 DNA reads as TGTGCCAGCAGTGCCTACACTGAAGCTTTCTTT. Translation gives CASSAYTEAFF. The rearrangement links TRBV6-1 to TRBJ1-1, with no clear D. There are 11 residues in the CDR3. Germline CDR1 is MNHNS and CDR2 is SASEGT. V was pared by 4 bases and J by 3 bases, with 3 bases between.

This chain links TRBV7-9 with TRBJ1-1; TRBD1 agrees at 7 bases. The ends lost 2 bases at V and 5 bases at J; junction bases unmatched: 8. From germline, CDR1 is SEHNR and CDR2 FQNEAQ (reference sequence). The CDR3 extends over 15 amino acids. The CDR3 bases are TGTGCCAGCAGCTTAACAGGGGCAATAGGAACTGAAGCTTTCTTT. It specifies CASSLTGAIGTEAFF. The full variable domain, with the rest looked up from reference TRBV7-9 and TRBJ1-1, is DTGVSQNPRHKITKRGQNVTFRCDPISEHNRLYWYRQTLGQGPEFLTYFQNEAQLEKSRLLSDRFSAERPKGSFSTLEIQRTEQGDSAMYLCASSLTGAIGTEAFFGQGTRLTVV.

The chain recombines TRBV6-1 with TRBJ1-5; D ambiguous. Trimming shortened V by 4 bases and J by 4 bases, and 8 bases separated the two germline ends. Per the germline V gene, CDR1 is MNHNS and CDR2 is SASEGT. CDR3 size: 13 residues. In DNA, the CDR3 is TGTGCCAGCAGTGCAATTGAGAATCAGCCCCAGCATTTT. Amino acids: CASSAIENQPQHF.

This chain uses TRBV4-3 with TRBJ1-1; TRBD1 is a possible D gene (6 bases). The CDR3 totals 14 residues. Germline CDR1 is LGHNA and CDR2 is YSLEER. V lost 0 bases, J lost 6 bases, and 11 bases lay in between. The CDR3 protein is CASSQEQGRAEAFF. DNA of the CDR3: TGCGCCAGCAGCCAAGAACAGGGAAGGGCTGAAGCTTTCTTT.

CDR3 in DNA: TGTGCCTGGAGTGTTTCGGGGGGCTCCTACGAGCAGTACTTC. It codes for CAWSVSGGSYEQYF. This chain uses TRBV30 with TRBJ2-7; the match to TRBD2 covers 7 bases. CDR3 length: 14 residues. CDR1 is GTSNPN, CDR2 SVGIG, per germline (reference sequence). V was pared by 0 bases and J by 0 bases, with 2 bases of the junction left unmatched. The full variable domain, with the rest looked up from reference TRBV30 and TRBJ2-7, is SQTIHQWPATLVQPVGSPLSLECTVEGTSNPNLYWYRQAAGRGLQLLFYSVGIGQISSEVPQNLSASRPQDRQFILSSKKLLLSDSGFYLCAWSVSGGSYEQYFGPGTRLTVT.

Here the CDR3 DNA reads TGTGCCAGCAGCAAACGCAGGGTCAGCGACGAGCAGTACTTC. It is translated as CASSKRRVSDEQYF. V usage is TRBV21-1 and J usage is TRBJ2-7; the D segment call TRBD1 is taken from the table without a DNA check. TRBV21-1 is a pseudogene segment. The CDR3 is 14 amino acids.

This clone was seen only a few times. The V and J genes are TRBV29-1 and TRBJ1-1; weak D call: TRBD1 (5 bases). Germline-derived CDR1 and CDR2 are SQVTM and ANQGSEA. The CDR3 length is 13 residues. V lost 3 bases, J lost 3 bases, and 11 bases lay in between. The CDR3 DNA sequence: TGCAGCGTTGAGCCCCTGGGGGACACTGAAGCTTTCTTT. Residues: CSVEPLGDTEAFF.

V is TRBV4-1 and J is TRBJ2-5; D perhaps matches TRBD2 (5 bases). The germline V gene encodes CDR1 MGHRA and CDR2 YSYEKL. This CDR3 region has 15 residues. The V gene lost 4 bases and the J gene lost 4 bases, with 16 bases spanning the gap. In DNA, the CDR3 is TGCGCCAGCAGCCGTCGGGCTAGCCTCGGAGAGACCCAGTACTTC. This codes for CASSRRASLGETQYF.

The V and J genes are TRBV9 and TRBJ2-3, with D perhaps TRBD2 (6 bases). Per the germline V gene, CDR1 is SGDLS and CDR2 is YYNGEE. Trimming pared 4 bases from V and 0 bases from J, leaving 12 bases between. The CDR3 contains 15 residues. CDR3 sequence (DNA): TGTGCCAGCAGCCCCGGGGGTCTTAGCACAGATACGCAGTATTTT. As protein: CASSPGGLSTDTQYF.

This clone was counted once. The chain is built from TRBV7-8 and TRBJ2-7, with 7 bases matching TRBD1. J was trimmed by 2 bases and V by 5 bases; bases with no gene match: 6. The CDR3 runs to 14 residues. Germline values: CDR1 SGHVS, CDR2 FQNEAQ. In nucleotides, the CDR3 is TGTGCCAGCAGCAGGGACAGTACTACCTACGAGCAGTACTTC. It specifies CASSRDSTTYEQYF. The variable domain in full, completed from reference TRBV7-8 and TRBJ2-7, reads GAGVSQSPRYKVAKRGQDVALRCDPISGHVSLFWYQQALGQGPEFLTYFQNEAQLDKSGLPSDRFFAERPEGSVSTLKIQRTQQEDSAVYLCASSRDSTTYEQYFGPGTRLTVT.